The present TCR beta chain was sequenced within a study of blood T cell repertoires in COVID-19. Overall study: Sites in the United States, Italy and Spain provided acute and convalescent COVID-19 samples. PBMCs, B-cell-depleted T cells, or T cells were the source of the cDNA or gDNA that made up the material.

The J segment lost 0 bases and the V segment lost 3 bases, leaving 6 bases of the junction unmatched. The CDR3 is 16 residues long. Germline V CDR1 and CDR2: SGHTA, FQGTGA. Clones were sequenced by immunoSEQ multiplex PCR, and TCRdb holds only the in-frame ones, with some missing. The table has about 17,000 clones, roughly nine tenths seen once. The sequenced material came from peripheral blood. The sequence was collected from a man in his fifties or sixties with active COVID-19. V and J are TRBV7-3 and TRBJ2-3; TRBD2 agrees at 7 bases. The CDR3 loop is CASSFRGVSSTDTQYF. CDR3 bases: TGTGCCAGCAGCTTCCGGGGGGTCTCTAGCACAGATACGCAGTATTTT.